This T cell receptor beta chain was captured by sequencing in a study of blood T cell repertoires in COVID-19. Background on the study: Samples came from the United States, Italy and Spain, spanning acute and convalescent COVID-19. Sample material is recorded as cDNA or gDNA derived from T cells, B-cell-depleted T cells, or PBMCs.

How the authors handled the data: Reference gene primer amplification gave estimated nucleated cell counts. Profiled with immunoSEQ multiplex PCR; TCRdb holds only in-frame clones, not every one. That table supplies the V and J calls and clone size; D and trimming were determined from the DNA. The sample lists about 70,000 clones, 80% to 95% occurring once. CDR1 and CDR2 (germline): LNHDA, SQIVND (reference sequence). CDR3 length equals 14 residues. The J segment lost 1 base and the V segment lost 6 bases, leaving 2 bases of the junction unmatched. Patients from Seattle were sampled longitudinally, starting during active infection.

The specimen was peripheral blood. The TCR sequence derives from a man aged 50-60 years with COVID-19, enrolled during active disease. V is TRBV19 and J is TRBJ2-1; 8 bases are a match to TRBD1. CDR3 nucleotide sequence: TGTGCCAGTAGCACAGGGGGATCCTACAATGAGCAGTTCTTC. This codes for CASSTGGSYNEQFF.